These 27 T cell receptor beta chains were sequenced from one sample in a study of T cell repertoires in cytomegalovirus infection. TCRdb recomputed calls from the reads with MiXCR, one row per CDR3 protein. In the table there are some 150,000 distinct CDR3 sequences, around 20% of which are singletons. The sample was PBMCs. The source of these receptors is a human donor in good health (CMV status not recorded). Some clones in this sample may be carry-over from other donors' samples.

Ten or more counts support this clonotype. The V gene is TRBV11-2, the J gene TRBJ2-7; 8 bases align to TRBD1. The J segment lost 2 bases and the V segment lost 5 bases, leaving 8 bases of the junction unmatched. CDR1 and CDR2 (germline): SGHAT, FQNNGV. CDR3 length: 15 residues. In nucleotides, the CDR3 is TGTGCCAGCAGCGTAAGGACAGGGTTAACCTACGAGCAGTACTTC. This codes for CASSVRTGLTYEQYF.

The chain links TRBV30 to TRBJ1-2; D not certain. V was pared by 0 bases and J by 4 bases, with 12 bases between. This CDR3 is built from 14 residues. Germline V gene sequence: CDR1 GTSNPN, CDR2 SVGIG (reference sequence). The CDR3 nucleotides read TGTGCCTGGAGTGTACTTTCTCCTATCTATGGCTACACCTTC. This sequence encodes CAWSVLSPIYGYTF.

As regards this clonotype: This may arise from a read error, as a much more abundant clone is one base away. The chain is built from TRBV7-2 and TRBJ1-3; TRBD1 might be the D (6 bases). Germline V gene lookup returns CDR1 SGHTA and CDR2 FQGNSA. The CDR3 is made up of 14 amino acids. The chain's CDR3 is CASSYTGSVNTIYF. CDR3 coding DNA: TGTGCCAGCAGCTACACAGGGTCTGTAAACACCATATATTTT.

For the CDR3, the DNA is TGTGCCAGCAGCTCCCTTAGTGCAACCAGCGGGGGGACTGAAGCTTTCTTT. Translating it yields CASSSLSATSGGTEAFF. The chain recombines TRBV7-8 with TRBJ1-1; maybe TRBD1 (5 bases). Germline CDR1 is SGHVS and CDR2 is FQNEAQ. V was cut by 4 bases and J by 5 bases, with 23 bases left in between. This CDR3 is 17 amino acids long.

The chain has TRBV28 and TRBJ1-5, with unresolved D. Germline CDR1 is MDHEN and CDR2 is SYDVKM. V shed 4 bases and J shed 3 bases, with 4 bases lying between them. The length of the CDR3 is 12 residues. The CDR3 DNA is TGTGCCAGCAGTTATGCCAATCAGCCCCAGCATTTT. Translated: CASSYANQPQHF.

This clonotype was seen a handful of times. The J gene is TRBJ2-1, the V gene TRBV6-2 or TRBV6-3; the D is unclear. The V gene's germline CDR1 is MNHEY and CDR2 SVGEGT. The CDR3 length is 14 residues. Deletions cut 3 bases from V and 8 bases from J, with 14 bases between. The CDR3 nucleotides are TGTGCCAGCAGTTATGAGTTTGGGGTCGATGAGCAGTTCTTC. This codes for CASSYEFGVDEQFF.

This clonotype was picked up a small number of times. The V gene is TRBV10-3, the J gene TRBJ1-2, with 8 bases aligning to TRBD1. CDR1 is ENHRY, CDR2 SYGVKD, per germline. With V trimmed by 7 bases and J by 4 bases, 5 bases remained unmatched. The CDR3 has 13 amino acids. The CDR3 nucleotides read TGTGCCATCAACCGACAGGGGAGCTATGGCTACACCTTC. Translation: CAINRQGSYGYTF.

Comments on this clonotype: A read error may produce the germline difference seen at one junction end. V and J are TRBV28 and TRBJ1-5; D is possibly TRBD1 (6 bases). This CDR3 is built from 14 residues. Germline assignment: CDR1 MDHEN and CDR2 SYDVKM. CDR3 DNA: TGTGCCAGCACCCAGGTGGGGGGAGGACAGCCCCAGCTTTTT. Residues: CASTQVGGGQPQLF.

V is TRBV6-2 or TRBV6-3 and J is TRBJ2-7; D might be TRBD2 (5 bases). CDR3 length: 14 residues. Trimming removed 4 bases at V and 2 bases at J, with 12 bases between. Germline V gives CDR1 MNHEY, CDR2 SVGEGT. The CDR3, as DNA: TGTGCCAGCAGTTGGAATAGCGTAGCCTACGAGCAGTACTTC. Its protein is CASSWNSVAYEQYF.

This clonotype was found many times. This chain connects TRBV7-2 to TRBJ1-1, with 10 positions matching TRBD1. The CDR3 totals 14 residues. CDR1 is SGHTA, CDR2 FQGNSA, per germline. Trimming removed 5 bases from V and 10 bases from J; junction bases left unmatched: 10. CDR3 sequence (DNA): TGTGCCAGCAGCCCCCTCGGGACAGGGGATGGAGCTTTCTTT. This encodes CASSPLGTGDGAFF.

This chain's CDR3 is CSASKGAQRNNSPLHF. CDR3 in DNA: TGCAGTGCTTCCAAAGGGGCCCAGCGTAATAATTCACCCCTCCACTTT. V gene TRBV20-1 combines with J gene TRBJ1-6, with a possible D match to TRBD1 (5 bases). From germline, CDR1 is DFQATT and CDR2 SNEGSKA (reference sequence). This CDR3 has 16 residues. V lost 5 bases, J lost 5 bases, and 19 bases lay in between.

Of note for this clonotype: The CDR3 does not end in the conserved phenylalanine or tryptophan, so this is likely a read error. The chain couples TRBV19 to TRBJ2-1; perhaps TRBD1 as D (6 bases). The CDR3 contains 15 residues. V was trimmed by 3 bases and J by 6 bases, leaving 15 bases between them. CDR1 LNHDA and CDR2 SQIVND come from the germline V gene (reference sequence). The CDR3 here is CASSINSGTPNEQFY. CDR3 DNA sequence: TGTGCCAGTAGTATTAATTCCGGGACACCCAATGAGCAGTTCTAC.

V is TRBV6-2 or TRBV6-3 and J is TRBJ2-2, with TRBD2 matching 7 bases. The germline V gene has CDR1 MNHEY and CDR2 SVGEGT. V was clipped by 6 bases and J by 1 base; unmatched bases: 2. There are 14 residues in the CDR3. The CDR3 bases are TGTGCCAGCAGACCTAGCGGGAACACCGGGGAGCTGTTTTTT. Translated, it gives CASRPSGNTGELFF.

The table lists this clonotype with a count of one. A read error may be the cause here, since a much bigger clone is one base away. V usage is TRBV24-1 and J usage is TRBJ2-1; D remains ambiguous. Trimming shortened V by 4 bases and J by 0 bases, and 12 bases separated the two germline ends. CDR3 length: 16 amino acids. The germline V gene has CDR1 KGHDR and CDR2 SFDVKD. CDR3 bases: TGTGCCACCAGTGAACAAGCGAGAGCCTCCTACAATGAGCAGTTCTTC. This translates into CATSEQARASYNEQFF.

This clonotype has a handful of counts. CDR3 sequence (DNA): TGTGCCAGCAGCTCAGGACTAGCGGTACTTAGCTCCTACAATGAGCAGTTCTTC. It yields the protein CASSSGLAVLSSYNEQFF. The chain combines TRBV7-9 with TRBJ2-1, with 10 positions matching TRBD2. Germline loops: CDR1 SEHNR, CDR2 FQNEAQ (reference sequence). V lost 4 bases, J lost 0 bases, and 9 bases stayed unmatched. This CDR3 is built from 18 residues.

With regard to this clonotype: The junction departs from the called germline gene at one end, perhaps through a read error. CDR3 sequence reads: CASSYRPPGGIPSGANGLTF. CDR3 nucleotides: TGTGCCAGCAGCTACCGCCCGCCAGGGGGCATCCCCTCTGGGGCCAACGGCCTGACTTTC. The rearrangement links TRBV11-2 to TRBJ2-6; 8 bases line up with TRBD1. This CDR3 contains 20 residues. The germline V gene has CDR1 SGHAT and CDR2 FQNNGV.

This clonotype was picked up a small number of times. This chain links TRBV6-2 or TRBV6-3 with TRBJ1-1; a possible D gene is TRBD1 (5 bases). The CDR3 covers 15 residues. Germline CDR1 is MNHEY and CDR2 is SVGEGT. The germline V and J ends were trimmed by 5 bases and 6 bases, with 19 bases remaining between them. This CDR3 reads CASSKAGTSLPEAFF. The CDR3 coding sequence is TGTGCCAGCAGTAAAGCGGGGACCTCCCTACCTGAAGCTTTCTTT.

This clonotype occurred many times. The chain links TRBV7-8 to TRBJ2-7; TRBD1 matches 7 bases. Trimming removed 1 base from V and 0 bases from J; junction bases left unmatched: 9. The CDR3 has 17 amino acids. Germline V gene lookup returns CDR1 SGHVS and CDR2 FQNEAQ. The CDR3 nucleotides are TGTGCCAGCAGCTTAGTCACGAGGGGACAGAGCTCCTACGAGCAGTACTTC. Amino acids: CASSLVTRGQSSYEQYF.

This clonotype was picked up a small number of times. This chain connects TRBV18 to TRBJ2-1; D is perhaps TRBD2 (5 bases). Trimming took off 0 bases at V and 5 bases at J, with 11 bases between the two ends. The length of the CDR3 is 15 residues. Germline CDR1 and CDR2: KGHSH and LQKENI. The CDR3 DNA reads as TGTGCCAGCTCACCACCGAAGCGGCTCCACAATGAGCAGTTCTTC. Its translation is CASSPPKRLHNEQFF. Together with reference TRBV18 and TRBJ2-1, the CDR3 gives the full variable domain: NAGVMQNPRHLVRRRGQEARLRCSPMKGHSHVYWYRQLPEEGLKFMVYLQKENIIDESGMPKERFSAEFPKEGPSILRIQQVVRGDSAAYFCASSPPKRLHNEQFFGPGTRLTVL.

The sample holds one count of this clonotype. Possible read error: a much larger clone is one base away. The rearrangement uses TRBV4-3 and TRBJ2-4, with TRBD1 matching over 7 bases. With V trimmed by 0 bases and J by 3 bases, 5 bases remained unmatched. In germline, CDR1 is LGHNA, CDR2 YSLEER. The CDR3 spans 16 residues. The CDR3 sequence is CASSQEDRVSKNIQYF. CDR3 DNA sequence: TGCGCCAGCAGCCAAGAAGACAGGGTCAGCAAAAACATTCAGTACTTC.

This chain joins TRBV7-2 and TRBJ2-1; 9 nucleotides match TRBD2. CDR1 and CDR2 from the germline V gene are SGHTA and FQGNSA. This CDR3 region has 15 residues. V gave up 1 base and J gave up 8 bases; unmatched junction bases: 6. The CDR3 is CASSLGSGSSYEQFF. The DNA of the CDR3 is TGTGCCAGCAGCTTAGGTAGCGGGAGTAGCTATGAGCAGTTCTTC.

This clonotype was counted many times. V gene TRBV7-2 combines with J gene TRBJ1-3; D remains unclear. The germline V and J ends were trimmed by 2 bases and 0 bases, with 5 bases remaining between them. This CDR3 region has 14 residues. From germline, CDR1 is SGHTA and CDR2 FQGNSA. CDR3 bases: TGTGCCAGCAGCTTACCGGTCTCTGGAAACACCATATATTTT. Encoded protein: CASSLPVSGNTIYF. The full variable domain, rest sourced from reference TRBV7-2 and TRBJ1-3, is GAGVSQSPSNKVTEKGKDVELRCDPISGHTALYWYRQSLGQGLEFLIYFQGNSAPDKSGLPSDRFSAERTGGSVSTLTIQRTQQEDSAVYLCASSLPVSGNTIYFGEGSWLTVV.

DNA of the CDR3: TGCAGCGTTGAAAGGGGGAAAACTGAAGCTTTCTTT. This translates into CSVERGKTEAFF. This chain connects TRBV29-1 to TRBJ1-1; TRBD1 might be the D (6 bases). The germline V gene encodes CDR1 SQVTM and CDR2 ANQGSEA. The CDR3 totals 12 residues. The V and J ends lost 2 bases and 5 bases respectively, with 9 bases between them.

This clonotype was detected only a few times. This CDR3 reads CASTKSAGGVGNEQFF. CDR3 in DNA: TGTGCCAGCACCAAGTCGGCGGGAGGTGTAGGCAATGAGCAGTTCTTC. The V gene is TRBV27, the J gene TRBJ2-1, with 8 nucleotides matching TRBD2. This CDR3 contains 16 residues. CDR1 is MNHEY, CDR2 SMNVEV, per germline (reference sequence). J lost 6 bases, V lost 7 bases, and 14 bases had no gene match.

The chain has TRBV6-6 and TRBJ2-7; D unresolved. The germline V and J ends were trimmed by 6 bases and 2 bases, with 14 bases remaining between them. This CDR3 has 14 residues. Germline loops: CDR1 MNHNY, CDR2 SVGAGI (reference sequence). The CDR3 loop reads CASRPLGTAYEQYF. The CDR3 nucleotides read TGTGCCAGCAGACCACTTGGTACAGCCTACGAGCAGTACTTC.

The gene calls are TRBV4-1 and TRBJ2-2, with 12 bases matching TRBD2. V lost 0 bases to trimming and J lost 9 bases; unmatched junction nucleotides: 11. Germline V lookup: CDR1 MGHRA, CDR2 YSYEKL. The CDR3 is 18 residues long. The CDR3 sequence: CASSQDPSGRAPSRELFF. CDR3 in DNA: TGCGCCAGCAGCCAAGACCCTAGCGGGAGGGCCCCGAGCAGGGAGCTGTTTTTT.

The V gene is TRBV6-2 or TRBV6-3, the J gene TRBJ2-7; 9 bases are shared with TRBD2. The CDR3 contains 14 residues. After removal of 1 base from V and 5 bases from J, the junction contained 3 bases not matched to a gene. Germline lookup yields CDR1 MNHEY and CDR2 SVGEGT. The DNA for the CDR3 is TGTGCCAGCAGTTACTACCCTAGCGGGAACGAGCAGTACTTC. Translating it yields CASSYYPSGNEQYF.